The present entry profiles one T cell receptor (beta chain) with its context. This CDR3 comprises 16 residues. Trimming took off 1 base at V and 0 bases at J, with 10 bases between the two ends. Germline V gives CDR1 LNHNV, CDR2 YYDKDF (reference sequence). The data are from a study of T cells in Graves' hyperthyroidism and ophthalmopathy. Amplification targeted TCR beta CDR3 regions from RNA transcripts. The TCR CDR3 first-round RT-PCR relied on the HTBI primer set. TCRdb recomputed calls from the multiplex PCR reads with MiXCR, one row per CDR3 protein. This table has approximately 570,000 distinct CDR3 sequences, 15% to 20% appearing once.

This receptor was identified in a man aged 35-49 years with Graves' ophthalmopathy. The genes are TRBV15 and TRBJ1-3, with unresolved D. The specimen was blood. The CDR3 nucleotides are TGTGCCACCAGCAGAGGTGGGTCTACCTCTGGAAACACCATATATTTT. This sequence encodes CATSRGGSTSGNTIYF.